This TCR beta chain was recovered during a study of T cells in Graves' hyperthyroidism and ophthalmopathy. General observations from the study: Most clonotypes expanded in the thyroid (above 0.001) were also present in blood. Prediction of ophthalmopathy progression came a median around 7.1 months pre-onset.

V shed 6 bases, J shed 6 bases, and the junction held 7 bases outside the gene matches. The CDR3 loop spans 15 amino acids. Germline CDR1 and CDR2: ENHRY and SYGVKD. The table lists this clonotype with many counts. The antigen remains undetermined. From less than 13 ml of fresh peripheral blood, PBMCs were isolated. TCR beta CDR3 sequences were amplified from RNA transcripts. Primed by the HTBI set, a first-round RT-PCR was run on the TCR CDR3. TCRdb reprocessed the multiplex PCR reads with MiXCR, giving one entry per CDR3 protein. Of about 620,000 distinct CDR3 sequences in the sample, about a sixth are singletons; the top ten hold 3% to 4%.

The sequence was obtained from a woman in her 30s with Graves' hyperthyroidism. J is TRBJ2-1 and V is TRBV10-3; TRBD1 matches at 11 bases. The sequencing sample was made of blood. DNA of the CDR3: TGTGCCATCAGAGGGACAGGGGGAGAAATCAATGAGCAGTTCTTC. Its protein is CAIRGTGGEINEQFF.